This T cell receptor (beta chain) was identified in a study of T cells in Graves' hyperthyroidism and ophthalmopathy. Per germline, CDR1 LGHNA and CDR2 YSLEER. This CDR3 has 15 residues. V shed 0 bases and J 2 bases; nucleotides not matched to a gene: 4. Note on this clonotype: The antigen is not known.

Amplification yielded TCR beta CDR3 regions, with RNA transcripts as the source. The study used the HTBI primer set for a first-round RT-PCR of the TCR CDR3. TCRdb re-analysed the multiplex PCR reads in MiXCR, keeping a single row per CDR3 protein. This sample has fewer than 250,000 distinct CDR3 sequences, with 16% found just once. Points from the study as a whole: The majority of expanded thyroid clonotypes above 0.001 also appeared in blood.

The clonotype was recovered from a woman between 18 and 30 years old with Graves' ophthalmopathy. Sequenced material: blood. The chain uses TRBV4-3 and TRBJ2-7, with TRBD1 matching 7 bases. In nucleotides, the CDR3 is TGCGCCAGCAGCCAAGACCTGGGACAGCCCTACGAGCAGTACTTC. It encodes CASSQDLGQPYEQYF.